A single sample is the source of the 31 T cell receptor beta chains below, sequenced in a study of CD8 T cells in ankylosing spondylitis. TCRdb itself ran the 5' RACE reads through MiXCR, one entry per CDR3 protein. In the table there are approximately 190,000 distinct CDR3 sequences, 10% to 15% of which are singletons. Sequenced input: blood, either unsorted or a sorted T cell fraction (not recorded which). The receptors stem from a female donor with ankylosing spondylitis or in good health (not recorded which).

This clonotype appeared many times. The rearrangement links TRBV11-1 to TRBJ2-3; a weak D match, TRBD1 (6 bases). CDR1 is SGHAT and CDR2 is FQDESV in the germline V gene (reference sequence). V lost 6 bases to trimming and J lost 2 bases, with 24 bases between them. There are 18 residues in the CDR3. CDR3 loop: CASRRYRPQGADTDTQYF. The CDR3 DNA reads TGTGCCAGCAGGAGATACAGACCACAGGGCGCGGACACAGATACGCAGTATTTT.

This clonotype was seen ten or more times. The V gene is TRBV5-1, the J gene TRBJ1-4, with a tentative D call TRBD1 (6 bases). Germline CDR1 and CDR2: SGHRS and YFSETQ. The CDR3 has 15 amino acids. V dropped 3 bases and J dropped 5 bases, with 14 bases sitting between them. The CDR3 here is CASSSAGTPNEKLFF. In DNA, the CDR3 is TGCGCCAGCAGCTCCGCCGGGACACCGAATGAAAAACTGTTTTTT.

CDR3 region: CASRGPVRTGQGWAYEQYF. CDR3 in DNA: TGTGCCAGCAGGGGGCCCGTCCGAACCGGACAGGGGTGGGCCTACGAGCAGTACTTC. V and J are TRBV12-3 or TRBV12-4 and TRBJ2-7, with 9 bases fitting TRBD1. This CDR3 region has 19 residues. V was clipped by 6 bases and J by 2 bases; unmatched bases: 20.

This clonotype appeared a few times. The chain employs TRBV7-2 and TRBJ2-1; D may be TRBD2 (6 bases). Germline loops: CDR1 SGHTA, CDR2 FQGNSA. With 3 bases removed from V and 7 bases from J, the gap between germline ends came to 13 bases. The CDR3 consists of 14 residues. The CDR3: CASSFIGGTNEQFF. The CDR3 DNA sequence: TGTGCCAGCAGCTTCATCGGCGGGACGAATGAGCAGTTCTTC.

This clonotype was seen at least ten times. The J gene is TRBJ1-5, the V gene TRBV12-3 or TRBV12-4; D is possibly TRBD1 (5 bases). The CDR3 sequence is 12 residues long. The V and J ends lost 8 bases and 4 bases respectively, with 9 bases between them. The CDR3 loop reads CASGWGNQPQHF. Written as DNA, the CDR3 is TGTGCCAGCGGTTGGGGGAATCAGCCCCAGCATTTT.

Concerning this clonotype: A clone one base away is much larger, so this may be a read error. The chain couples TRBV20-1 to TRBJ1-4; 9 bases fit TRBD1. Per the germline V gene, CDR1 is DFQATT and CDR2 is SNEGSKA (reference sequence). CDR3 length: 12 residues. CDR3 amino acids: CSTGQGGENLFF. The CDR3 bases are TGCAGTACGGGACAGGGAGGTGAAAATCTGTTTTTT.

This clonotype was seen ten or more times. This sequence joins TRBV30 and TRBJ1-1; no reliable D call. The CDR3 consists of 12 residues. CDR1 and CDR2 from the germline V gene are GTSNPN and SVGIG (reference sequence). V lost 5 bases, J lost 2 bases, and 9 bases lay in between. CDR3 bases: TGTGCCTGGGGGAATACTAACACTGAAGCTTTCTTT. It is translated as CAWGNTNTEAFF.

This clonotype has ten or more counts. The chain uses TRBV6-1 and TRBJ2-3; D remains ambiguous. V was trimmed by 8 bases and J by 0 bases, leaving 12 bases between them. This CDR3 is 14 amino acids long. Germline V gene data show CDR1 as MNHNS and CDR2 as SASEGT. CDR3 sequence (DNA): TGTGCCAGCGGACGCCGATCAAGCACAGATACGCAGTATTTT. This encodes CASGRRSSTDTQYF.

This clonotype was counted many times. The V call is TRBV7-2, the J call TRBJ2-7; D possibly matches TRBD1 or TRBD2 (5 bases each). Trimming shortened V by 3 bases and J by 5 bases, and 11 bases separated the two germline ends. Germline V gene data show CDR1 as SGHTA and CDR2 as FQGNSA. This CDR3 is built from 13 residues. The CDR3, as DNA: TGTGCCAGCAGCTTCGGCAGGGACCACGAGCAGTACTTC. This translates into CASSFGRDHEQYF.

This clonotype showed up many times. The V gene is TRBV28, the J gene TRBJ1-1; 8 nucleotides align to TRBD1. This CDR3 has 15 amino acids. The trim removed 6 bases at V and 1 base at J, leaving 7 bases unmatched. CDR1 and CDR2 from the germline V gene are MDHEN and SYDVKM. Here the CDR3 DNA reads TGTGCCAGCAGCCAACGGACAGGGCCGAACACTGAAGCTTTCTTT. Encoded protein: CASSQRTGPNTEAFF.

This clonotype was recorded a few times. V gene TRBV6-2 or TRBV6-3 combines with J gene TRBJ1-3; 7 bases match TRBD1. From germline, CDR1 is MNHEY and CDR2 SVGEGT. This CDR3 region has 16 residues. Trimming took 2 bases from V and 7 from J; bases not matched to a gene: 11. CDR3 nucleotide sequence: TGTGCCAGCAGTTACGACGCAGGGGGAAAGCTGAACACCATATATTTT. This encodes CASSYDAGGKLNTIYF.

A word on this clonotype: The junction departs from germline at one end; a sequencing error may be responsible. The CDR3 protein is CSARDLNQPFTNTQYF. CDR3 sequence (DNA): TGCAGTGCTAGAGATTTGAACCAACCTTTCACAAATACGCAGTATTTT. This rearrangement joins TRBV20-1 to TRBJ2-3; D call uncertain. CDR3 length: 16 amino acids. CDR1 and CDR2 from the germline V gene are DFQATT and SNEGSKA (reference sequence).

This clonotype was counted many times. The rearrangement links TRBV20-1 to TRBJ2-7; 10 bases agree with TRBD2. This CDR3 is 15 amino acids long. Germline CDR1 reads DFQATT; CDR2 reads SNEGSKA (reference sequence). Trimming took 0 bases from V and 6 from J; bases not matched to a gene: 8. CDR3 sequence: CSARDRSGRASEQYF. CDR3 nucleotide sequence: TGCAGTGCTAGAGATCGGAGCGGGAGGGCCTCCGAGCAGTACTTC.

Many counts were recorded for this clonotype. The chain joins TRBV6-1 to TRBJ2-2; TRBD2 aligns across 8 bases. The CDR3 has 15 amino acids. J was trimmed by 3 bases and V by 2 bases; bases with no gene match: 2. Germline CDR1 MNHNS, CDR2 SASEGT. The CDR3 spells CASSESSGHTGELFF. DNA of the CDR3: TGTGCCAGCAGTGAATCTAGCGGGCACACCGGGGAGCTGTTTTTT.

This clonotype was observed many times. V usage is TRBV7-2 and J usage is TRBJ2-3, with 11 bases lining up with TRBD2. J was trimmed by 1 base and V by 4 bases; bases with no gene match: 4. Germline V gene sequence: CDR1 SGHTA, CDR2 FQGNSA. The CDR3 consists of 16 residues. The CDR3 DNA reads as TGTGCCAGCAGCTGGGGTAGCGGGAGGGGCACAGATACGCAGTATTTT. Encoded protein: CASSWGSGRGTDTQYF.

Note on this clonotype: The junction does not match germline at one end; this may be a read error. This chain links TRBV2 with TRBJ1-2; TRBD1 matches 10 bases. Germline V gene sequence: CDR1 SNHLY, CDR2 FYNNEI. The CDR3 covers 15 residues. The CDR3 sequence: CASNGQGVAEGGCTF. For the CDR3, the DNA is TGTGCCAGCAATGGACAGGGGGTAGCTGAAGGTGGCTGCACCTTC.

Many counts were recorded for this clonotype. The V gene is TRBV12-3 or TRBV12-4, the J gene TRBJ1-5; tentatively, D is TRBD1 (5 bases). CDR3 length equals 13 residues. Trimming removed 7 bases at V and 6 bases at J, with 13 bases between. CDR3 in DNA: TGTGCCAGCACGGGGCCCGCGGGTCAGCCCCAGCATTTT. Protein product: CASTGPAGQPQHF.

On this clonotype itself: This could be a read error, since a much larger clone is one nucleotide away. This chain links TRBV7-2 with TRBJ1-4, with D possibly TRBD1 on 6 matching bases. Germline assignment: CDR1 SGHTA and CDR2 FQGNSA. There are 13 residues in the CDR3. The CDR3 loop reads CARSLGQTEKLFF. DNA for the CDR3: TGTGCCCGCAGCCTTGGACAGACTGAAAAACTGTTTTTT.

Ten or more counts support this clonotype. This sequence joins TRBV27 and TRBJ2-5; a possible D gene is TRBD1 (5 bases). CDR1 MNHEY and CDR2 SMNVEV come from the germline V gene (reference sequence). Trimming cost V 6 bases and J 5 bases, with 13 bases left between them. The CDR3 extends over 13 amino acids. The CDR3 coding sequence is TGTGCCAGCAGCACCAGGGTTCGGGAGACCCAGTACTTC. The encoded protein is CASSTRVRETQYF.

In this sample, this clonotype turned up many times. This chain's CDR3 is CASTNSPNTEAFF. Here the CDR3 DNA reads TGTGCCAGCACAAACAGCCCGAACACTGAAGCTTTCTTT. The V call is TRBV7-2, the J call TRBJ1-1, with D hard to call. CDR3 length equals 13 residues. Trimming left V 7 bases short and J 1 base short, with 10 bases between. Germline V gene sequence: CDR1 SGHTA, CDR2 FQGNSA.

This clonotype was detected ten times or more. The V gene is TRBV5-1, the J gene TRBJ2-4; 13 nucleotides match TRBD2. The CDR3 runs 16 residues. In germline, CDR1 is SGHRS, CDR2 YFSETQ. V gave up 4 bases and J gave up 3 bases; unmatched junction bases: 4. As DNA, the CDR3 is TGCGCCAGCAGCATCGGGACTAGCGGGGTCAAAAACATTCAGTACTTC. It yields the protein CASSIGTSGVKNIQYF.

The chain combines TRBV7-2 with TRBJ2-7, with D possibly called TRBD1 or TRBD2 (5 bases each). Trimming stripped 1 base from V and 0 bases from J, with 16 bases between. CDR3 length: 17 amino acids. Germline CDR1 is SGHTA and CDR2 is FQGNSA. CDR3 sequence (DNA): TGTGCCAGCAGCTTAGTGTCCGGGGCCAGATCCTCCTACGAGCAGTACTTC. It specifies CASSLVSGARSSYEQYF.

This clonotype was seen at least ten times. The chain recombines TRBV20-1 with TRBJ2-2, with 7 bases that match TRBD1. CDR1 is DFQATT and CDR2 is SNEGSKA in the germline V gene (reference sequence). CDR3 length: 14 amino acids. With 6 bases clipped from V and 5 bases from J, the junction kept 9 bases outside the gene matches. The CDR3 bases are TGCAGTGCACCCGGGACAGACAGTACCGGGGAGCTGTTTTTT. Its protein is CSAPGTDSTGELFF.

This chain links TRBV12-3 or TRBV12-4 with TRBJ2-3; 13 positions agree with TRBD2. Unmatched junction bases numbered 8, after V lost 6 bases and J lost 5 bases. The CDR3 has 16 amino acids. CDR3 sequence: CASRVGLAGEGDTQYF. The DNA for the CDR3 is TGTGCCAGCAGAGTAGGACTAGCGGGAGAAGGAGATACGCAGTATTTT.

This clonotype was observed at least ten times. The chain is built from TRBV7-9 and TRBJ1-6; D unclear. The CDR3 extends over 17 amino acids. CDR1 and CDR2 from the germline V gene are SEHNR and FQNEAQ (reference sequence). V was cut by 1 base and J by 2 bases, with 12 bases left in between. CDR3 in amino acids: CASSLGLASAYNSPLHF. The CDR3 DNA follows: TGTGCCAGCAGCTTAGGATTGGCTTCCGCCTATAATTCACCCCTCCACTTT.

This clonotype was seen more than once but under ten times. The chain couples TRBV19 to TRBJ2-1; 16 positions agree with TRBD2. The V gene end was trimmed by 5 bases and the J gene end by 8 bases; junction bases not matched to a gene: 6. Germline V gene lookup returns CDR1 LNHDA and CDR2 SQIVND (reference sequence). This CDR3 contains 16 residues. CDR3 loop: CASSSGLAGGPYEQFF. CDR3 nucleotides: TGTGCCAGTAGTTCGGGACTAGCGGGAGGGCCCTATGAGCAGTTCTTC.

This clonotype was observed a few times. The V gene is TRBV11-2, the J gene TRBJ2-1; the match to TRBD1 covers 10 bases. Losses at the gene ends were 0 bases for V and 2 bases for J; bases not matched to a gene: 7. The CDR3 contains 18 residues. The germline V gene has CDR1 SGHAT and CDR2 FQNNGV. The CDR3 DNA sequence: TGTGCCAGCAGCTTAGATCAAGGCGGGACAGGGGCCTACAATGAGCAGTTCTTC. Residues: CASSLDQGGTGAYNEQFF.

This clonotype was counted a few times. The chain combines TRBV5-1 with TRBJ2-7; no firm D call. The CDR3 covers 15 residues. Germline CDR1 SGHRS, CDR2 YFSETQ. V dropped 4 bases and J dropped 10 bases, with 24 bases sitting between them. CDR3 loop: CASSPRPQSIYGQYF. The CDR3 nucleotides are TGCGCCAGCAGCCCCCGACCCCAGTCCATCTACGGTCAGTACTTC.

In its sample, this clonotype was seen many times. V and J are TRBV20-1 and TRBJ1-5; no definite D call. This CDR3 spans 14 amino acids. V was clipped by 6 bases and J by 3 bases, with 15 bases between them. CDR1 and CDR2 (germline): DFQATT, SNEGSKA (reference sequence). Here the CDR3 DNA reads TGCAGTGCAAGACACGCTAGTAACAATCAGCCCCAGCATTTT. Its protein product is CSARHASNNQPQHF.

This clonotype was seen many times. The rearrangement joins TRBV11-2 to TRBJ2-1, with 14 bases fitting TRBD2. Germline V gene sequence: CDR1 SGHAT, CDR2 FQNNGV. After removal of 5 bases from V and 1 base from J, the junction contained 10 bases not matched to a gene. There are 19 residues in the CDR3. DNA for the CDR3: TGTGCCAGCAGCCAACCGGGACTAGCGGGAGTTCGGTCCTACAATGAGCAGTTCTTC. It specifies CASSQPGLAGVRSYNEQFF.

About this clonotype itself: Given a much more abundant clone one base away, this may be a read error. The chain links TRBV20-1 to TRBJ2-5; D is possibly TRBD2 (5 bases). Trimming removed 3 bases at V and 7 bases at J, with 15 bases between. This CDR3 is built from 13 residues. The germline V gene encodes CDR1 DFQATT and CDR2 SNEGSKA (reference sequence). The CDR3 DNA reads TGCAGTGCTAGTAGTATCGGAGGAGGGACCCAGTACTTC. It translates to CSASSIGGGTQYF.